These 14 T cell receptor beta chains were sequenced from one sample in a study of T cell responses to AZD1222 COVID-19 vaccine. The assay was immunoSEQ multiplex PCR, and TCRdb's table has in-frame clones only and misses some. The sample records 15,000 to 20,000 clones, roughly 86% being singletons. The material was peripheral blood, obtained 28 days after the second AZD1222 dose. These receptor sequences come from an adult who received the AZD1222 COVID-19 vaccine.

The CDR3 DNA is TGTGCCAGCAGCTTATATGTGGATTCGTCTGAAGCTTTCTTT. Protein: CASSLYVDSSEAFF. The chain recombines TRBV11-1 with TRBJ1-1, with D unresolved. Trimming pared 2 bases from V and 6 bases from J, leaving 13 bases between. Germline values: CDR1 SGHAT, CDR2 FQDESV (reference sequence). CDR3 length: 14 amino acids.

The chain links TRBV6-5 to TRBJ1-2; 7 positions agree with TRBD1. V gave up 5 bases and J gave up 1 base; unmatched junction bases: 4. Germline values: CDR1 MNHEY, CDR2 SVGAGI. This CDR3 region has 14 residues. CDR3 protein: CASSMNRGNYGYTF. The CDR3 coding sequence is TGTGCCAGCAGTATGAACAGGGGTAACTATGGCTACACCTTC.

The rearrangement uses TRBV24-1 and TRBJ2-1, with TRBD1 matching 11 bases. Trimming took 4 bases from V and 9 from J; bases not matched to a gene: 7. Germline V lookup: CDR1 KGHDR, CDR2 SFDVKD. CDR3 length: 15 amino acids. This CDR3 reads CATSDPGQGDTEQFF. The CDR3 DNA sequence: TGTGCCACCAGTGACCCGGGACAGGGGGATACTGAGCAGTTCTTC.

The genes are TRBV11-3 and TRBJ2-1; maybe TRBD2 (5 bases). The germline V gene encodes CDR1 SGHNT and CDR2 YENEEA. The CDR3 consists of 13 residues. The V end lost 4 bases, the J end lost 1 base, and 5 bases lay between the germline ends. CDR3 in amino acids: CASSSGSYNEQFF. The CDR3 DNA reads TGTGCCAGCAGCTCGGGGTCCTACAATGAGCAGTTCTTC.

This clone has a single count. This chain's CDR3 is CASRPLGEFNEKLFF. The CDR3 coding sequence is TGTGCCAGCAGGCCCCTTGGGGAGTTTAATGAAAAACTGTTTTTT. This chain uses TRBV28 with TRBJ1-4; the D is unclear. The CDR3 contains 15 residues. Germline values: CDR1 MDHEN, CDR2 SYDVKM. V was trimmed by 6 bases and J by 4 bases, leaving 15 bases between them.

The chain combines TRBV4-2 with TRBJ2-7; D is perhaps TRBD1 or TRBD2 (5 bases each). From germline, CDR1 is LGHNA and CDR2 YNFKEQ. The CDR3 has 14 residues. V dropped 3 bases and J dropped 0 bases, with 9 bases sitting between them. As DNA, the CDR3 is TGTGCCAGCAGCCAGGGGGTACCCTCCTACGAGCAGTACTTC. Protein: CASSQGVPSYEQYF.

The CDR3 region has the DNA TGTGCCAGTAGTATTGGTCTACACAATGAGCAGTTCTTC. It codes for CASSIGLHNEQFF. The V gene is TRBV19, the J gene TRBJ2-1; D uncertain. The germline V gene encodes CDR1 LNHDA and CDR2 SQIVND (reference sequence). Trimming took off 3 bases at V and 5 bases at J, with 8 bases between the two ends. The CDR3 length is 13 residues.

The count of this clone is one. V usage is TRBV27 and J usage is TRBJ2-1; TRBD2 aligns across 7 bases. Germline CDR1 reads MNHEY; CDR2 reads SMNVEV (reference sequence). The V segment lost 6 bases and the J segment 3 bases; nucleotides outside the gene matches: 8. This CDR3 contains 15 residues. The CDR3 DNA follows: TGTGCCAGCAGGCCTTCGGGACTATACTACAATGAGCAGTTCTTC. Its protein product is CASRPSGLYYNEQFF.

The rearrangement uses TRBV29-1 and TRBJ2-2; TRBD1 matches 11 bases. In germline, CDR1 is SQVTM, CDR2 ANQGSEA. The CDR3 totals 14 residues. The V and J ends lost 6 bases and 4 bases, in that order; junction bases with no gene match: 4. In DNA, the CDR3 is TGCAGCGTCCGGACAGGGGGCACCACCGGGGAGCTGTTTTTT. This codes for CSVRTGGTTGELFF.

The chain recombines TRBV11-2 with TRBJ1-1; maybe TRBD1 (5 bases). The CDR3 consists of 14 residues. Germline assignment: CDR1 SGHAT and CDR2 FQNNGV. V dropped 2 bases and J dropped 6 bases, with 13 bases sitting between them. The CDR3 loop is CASSLWLGVPEAFF. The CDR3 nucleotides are TGTGCCAGCAGCTTATGGTTGGGGGTTCCTGAAGCTTTCTTT.

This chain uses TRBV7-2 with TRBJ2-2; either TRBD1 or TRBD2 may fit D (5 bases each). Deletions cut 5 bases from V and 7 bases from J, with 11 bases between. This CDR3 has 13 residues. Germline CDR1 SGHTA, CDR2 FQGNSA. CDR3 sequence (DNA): TGTGCCAGCAGCCAGAGGGGCTTCGGGGAGCTGTTTTTT. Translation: CASSQRGFGELFF.

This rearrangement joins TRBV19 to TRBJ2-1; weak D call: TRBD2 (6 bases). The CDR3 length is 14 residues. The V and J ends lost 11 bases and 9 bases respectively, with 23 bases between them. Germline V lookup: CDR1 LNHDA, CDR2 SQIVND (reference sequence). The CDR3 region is CAASPGPQEGEQFF. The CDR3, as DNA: TGTGCCGCCTCCCCGGGCCCCCAGGAGGGTGAGCAGTTCTTC.

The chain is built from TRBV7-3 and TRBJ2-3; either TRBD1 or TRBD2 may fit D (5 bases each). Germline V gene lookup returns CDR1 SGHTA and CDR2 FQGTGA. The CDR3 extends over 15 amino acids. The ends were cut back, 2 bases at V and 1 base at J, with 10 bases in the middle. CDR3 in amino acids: CASSLGGAGTDTQYF. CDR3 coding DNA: TGTGCCAGCAGCTTAGGGGGAGCGGGCACAGATACGCAGTATTTT.

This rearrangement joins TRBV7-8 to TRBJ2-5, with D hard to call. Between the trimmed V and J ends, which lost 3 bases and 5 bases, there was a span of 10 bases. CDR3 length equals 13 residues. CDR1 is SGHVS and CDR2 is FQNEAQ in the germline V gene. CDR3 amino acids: CASSFRVSETQYF. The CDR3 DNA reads TGTGCCAGCAGCTTTAGGGTATCGGAGACCCAGTACTTC.